The 12 T cell receptor beta chains given below trace back to one sample, sequenced in a study of T cells after somatic rescue of genetic block. Produced via immunoSEQ multiplex PCR; TCRdb's table is partial and in-frame only. The data contain around 64,000 clones, 92% of them singletons. Input material: peripheral blood mononuclear cells (PBMCs). The source of these receptors is a man aged 40-49 years.

This chain connects TRBV7-9 to TRBJ2-7; D remains unclear. CDR1 is SEHNR, CDR2 FQNEAQ, per germline (reference sequence). CDR3 length: 12 residues. Trimming took off 5 bases at V and 6 bases at J, with 11 bases between the two ends. CDR3 sequence (DNA): TGTGCCAGCAGCCAGGAAGGTAGCGAGCAGTACTTC. Protein: CASSQEGSEQYF.

The chain has TRBV11-2 and TRBJ1-5; 7 bases are shared with TRBD1. This CDR3 has 15 residues. CDR1 and CDR2 (germline): SGHAT, FQNNGV. Trimming at V came to 0 bases and at J to 3 bases, leaving 2 bases not matched to a gene. CDR3 sequence: CASSLDTGANQPQHF. The CDR3 region has the DNA TGTGCCAGCAGCTTAGATACAGGGGCCAATCAGCCCCAGCATTTT.

The chain uses TRBV10-1 and TRBJ2-2; 7 positions agree with TRBD1. The CDR3 consists of 15 residues. The germline V gene encodes CDR1 WNHNN and CDR2 SYGVQD (reference sequence). V gave up 4 bases and J gave up 0 bases; unmatched junction bases: 2. CDR3 in DNA: TGCGCCAGCAGTGGGGGACAGTCGAACACCGGGGAGCTGTTTTTT. Its protein is CASSGGQSNTGELFF.

The chain employs TRBV9 and TRBJ2-1; D assignment may be TRBD1 or TRBD2 (5 bases each). The V end was cut by 3 bases, the J end by 1 base, with 11 bases between. The CDR3 sequence is 15 residues long. CDR1 SGDLS and CDR2 YYNGEE come from the germline V gene. The CDR3 loop is CASSARGLSYNEQFF. The CDR3 nucleotides are TGTGCCAGCAGCGCACGGGGCCTTTCCTACAATGAGCAGTTCTTC.

The chain has TRBV5-1 and TRBJ2-2, with TRBD2 matching 9 bases. V was clipped by 3 bases and J by 6 bases; unmatched bases: 6. CDR3 length: 15 amino acids. Per the germline V gene, CDR1 is SGHRS and CDR2 is YFSETQ. CDR3 in amino acids: CASSSTSGWAGELFF. In DNA form, the CDR3 reads TGCGCCAGCAGCTCAACTAGCGGGTGGGCCGGGGAGCTGTTTTTT.

The V call is TRBV25-1, the J call TRBJ1-2; possibly TRBD1 for D (5 bases). Germline CDR1 reads MGHDK; CDR2 reads SYGVNS. This CDR3 is 16 amino acids long. The V end was cut by 5 bases, the J end by 0 bases, with 16 bases between. The CDR3 DNA reads as TGTGCCAGCAGTCCCCCGGGAGGGGCATCTAACTATGGCTACACCTTC. Its protein product is CASSPPGGASNYGYTF.

The CDR3 reads CASSPGTLGPGGNTIYF. For the CDR3, the DNA is TGTGCCAGCAGCCCCGGAACCTTGGGACCGGGGGGAAACACCATATATTTT. The chain combines TRBV9 with TRBJ1-3; D may be TRBD1 (5 bases). The CDR3 runs to 17 residues. Germline V gene lookup returns CDR1 SGDLS and CDR2 YYNGEE. Between the trimmed V and J ends, which lost 4 bases and 4 bases, there was a span of 21 bases.

As to this clone: In the same sample, other DNA sequences code for this CDR3. This chain connects TRBV10-3 to TRBJ2-3, with 10 bases fitting TRBD2. Germline loops: CDR1 ENHRY, CDR2 SYGVKD. There are 15 residues in the CDR3. V was pared by 6 bases and J by 1 base, with 4 bases of the junction left unmatched. DNA of the CDR3: TGTGCCATCAGGGCTGGGACTAGCGGCACAGATACGCAGTATTTT. As protein: CAIRAGTSGTDTQYF.

V usage is TRBV15 and J usage is TRBJ1-4; D not resolved. The CDR3 consists of 16 residues. Trimming stripped 5 bases from V and 0 bases from J, with 13 bases between. CDR1 is LNHNV, CDR2 YYDKDF, per germline (reference sequence). The CDR3, as DNA: TGTGCCACCAGCCGTTCCACCATGACAACTAATGAAAAACTGTTTTTT. This gives the protein CATSRSTMTTNEKLFF.

The CDR3 nucleotides are TGTGCCAGCAGTTACTCGAACAGGGGTAGCGATACGCAGTATTTT. It codes for CASSYSNRGSDTQYF. The J gene is TRBJ2-3, the V gene TRBV6-5; 7 nucleotides agree with TRBD1. J lost 6 bases, V lost 0 bases, and 6 bases had no gene match. The CDR3 is 15 residues long. Germline V gives CDR1 MNHEY, CDR2 SVGAGI.

This clone was seen only once. The J gene is TRBJ2-1, the V gene TRBV2; TRBD2 agrees at 13 bases. The CDR3 totals 14 residues. Germline V gene sequence: CDR1 SNHLY, CDR2 FYNNEI. Trimming took 6 bases from V and 9 from J; bases not matched to a gene: 5. The CDR3 spells CASRKTSGGIEQFF. As DNA, the CDR3 is TGTGCCAGCAGGAAGACTAGCGGGGGGATTGAGCAGTTCTTC.

The chain combines TRBV30 with TRBJ2-7, with 8 positions matching TRBD1. The CDR3 length is 14 residues. Germline trimming cut 3 bases from V and 3 bases from J; bases unmatched to any gene: 7. Germline assignment: CDR1 GTSNPN and CDR2 SVGIG (reference sequence). The CDR3 reads CAWRDRAAFYEQYF. DNA of the CDR3: TGTGCCTGGAGGGACAGGGCAGCCTTCTACGAGCAGTACTTC.